This TCR beta chain was observed in a study of response to subunit inactivated influenza vaccine. This clonotype was seen only a few times. TCRdb itself ran the RT-PCR reads through MiXCR, one entry per CDR3 protein. The table has about 570,000 distinct CDR3 sequences, 10% to 12% seen once. Germline V gives CDR1 SGHRS, CDR2 YFSETQ. CDR3 length: 13 residues. Trimming removed 4 bases at V and 0 bases at J, with 8 bases between. This same sample was also taken into another study, of T cells expressing NK-cell markers. Per that study: The cDNA for TCR beta came from 5'RACE template switching with UMIs. Just one sequenced donor of eight was HCMV-seronegative, while seven were seropositive. Leadership of the CD3+CD56-NKG2C+ fraction also belonged to these clonotypes in a few donors.

Material: PBMCs from blood, obtained on the day of vaccination. This clonotype was obtained from a man between 50 and 59 years old who received an inactivated influenza vaccine. V and J are TRBV5-1 and TRBJ2-7; perhaps D is TRBD1 or TRBD2 (5 bases each). The CDR3 sequence: CASSEGPSYEQYF. In DNA, the CDR3 is TGCGCCAGCAGCGAGGGACCCTCCTACGAGCAGTACTTC.